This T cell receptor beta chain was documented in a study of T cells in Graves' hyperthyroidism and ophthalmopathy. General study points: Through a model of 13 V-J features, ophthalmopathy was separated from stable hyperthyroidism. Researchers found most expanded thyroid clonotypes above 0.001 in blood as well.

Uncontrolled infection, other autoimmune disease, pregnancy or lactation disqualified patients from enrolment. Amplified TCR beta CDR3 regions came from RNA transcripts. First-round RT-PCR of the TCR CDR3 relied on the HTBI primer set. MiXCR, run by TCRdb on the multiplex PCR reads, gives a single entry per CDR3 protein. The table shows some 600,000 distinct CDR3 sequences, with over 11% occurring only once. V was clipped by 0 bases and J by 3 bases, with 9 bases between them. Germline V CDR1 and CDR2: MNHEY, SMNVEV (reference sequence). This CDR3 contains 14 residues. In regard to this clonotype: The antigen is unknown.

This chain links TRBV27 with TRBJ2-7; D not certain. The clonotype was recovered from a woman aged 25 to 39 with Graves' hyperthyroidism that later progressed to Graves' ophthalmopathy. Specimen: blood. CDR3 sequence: CASSLSQVSYEQYF. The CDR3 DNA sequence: TGTGCCAGCAGTTTATCCCAAGTTAGCTACGAGCAGTACTTC.